The 24 T cell receptor beta chains given below trace back to one sample, sequenced in a study of molecular identifiers for immune sequencing clone quantification. One entry per CDR3 protein results from TCRdb running MiXCR on the PCR reads. Of around 470,000 distinct CDR3 sequences in the sample, roughly 24% are singletons; the top ten hold approximately 0.8%. Source material: naive CD8+ T cells from blood, with Jurkat cell RNA spiked in. Subset: FACS-sorted CD8+CD4-CCR7+CD45RA+ naive T cells. The source of these receptors is a human donor in good health. Some libraries in this study had Jurkat cell RNA spiked in.

Only a few counts were recorded for this clonotype. The chain combines TRBV20-1 with TRBJ2-7, with 9 nucleotides matching TRBD2. Germline CDR1 is DFQATT and CDR2 is SNEGSKA (reference sequence). This CDR3 comprises 13 residues. The CDR3 DNA follows: TGCGGCCCTAAGCGGGGGGAAGACTACGAGCAGTACTTC. Translated, it gives CGPKRGEDYEQYF.

In this sample, this clonotype turned up a few times. The chain uses TRBV13 and TRBJ2-1; 10 bases align to TRBD1. The V gene end was trimmed by 4 bases and the J gene end by 7 bases; junction bases not matched to a gene: 7. The germline V gene has CDR1 PRHDT and CDR2 FYEKMQ (reference sequence). The CDR3 is made up of 15 amino acids. The CDR3 here is CASSSGTGVMNEQFF. CDR3 DNA sequence: TGTGCCAGCAGCTCAGGGACAGGGGTGATGAATGAGCAGTTCTTC.

The chain recombines TRBV4-1 with TRBJ1-2; the D is unclear. Germline loops: CDR1 MGHRA, CDR2 YSYEKL. The ends were cut back, 0 bases at V and 6 bases at J, with 17 bases in the middle. This CDR3 has 16 residues. The CDR3 coding sequence is TGCGCCAGCAGCCAAGAGAGGAGGGCAGGTGGTGATGGCTACACCTTC. This translates into CASSQERRAGGDGYTF.

This sequence joins TRBV10-1 and TRBJ2-3, with a possible D match to TRBD2 (6 bases). The V gene's germline CDR1 is WNHNN and CDR2 SYGVQD (reference sequence). The CDR3 runs to 15 residues. With 4 bases removed from V and 2 bases from J, the gap between germline ends came to 13 bases. The CDR3 DNA sequence: TGCGCCAGCAGTGTGCCCGGCGGGATCACAGATACGCAGTATTTT. This sequence encodes CASSVPGGITDTQYF.

This clonotype turned up a few times. The chain couples TRBV9 to TRBJ2-3; D unresolved. This CDR3 spans 16 amino acids. From germline, CDR1 is SGDLS and CDR2 YYNGEE. V dropped 0 bases and J dropped 2 bases, with 13 bases sitting between them. This CDR3 reads CASSVEGSAITDTQYF. The CDR3 nucleotides read TGTGCCAGCAGCGTAGAGGGTAGTGCTATCACAGATACGCAGTATTTT.

This clonotype was recorded a few times. The chain carries TRBV13 and TRBJ1-1; no clear D. Trimming cost V 0 bases and J 8 bases, with 13 bases left between them. Germline CDR1 and CDR2: PRHDT and FYEKMQ (reference sequence). The CDR3 extends over 14 amino acids. CDR3: CASSLGGLGGEAFF. The CDR3 nucleotides read TGTGCCAGCAGCTTAGGTGGCCTCGGCGGCGAAGCTTTCTTT.

CDR3 amino acids: CASSPGTPYNEQFF. The CDR3 nucleotides are TGTGCCAGCTCGCCCGGGACGCCTTACAATGAGCAGTTCTTC. The chain is built from TRBV27 and TRBJ2-1, with D perhaps TRBD1 or TRBD2 (5 bases each). The V end was cut by 8 bases, the J end by 4 bases, with 15 bases between. Germline V CDR1 and CDR2: MNHEY, SMNVEV (reference sequence). The CDR3 has 14 residues.

The V call is TRBV6-1, the J call TRBJ2-3, with TRBD2 matching over 8 bases. With V trimmed by 7 bases and J by 4 bases, 10 bases remained unmatched. Germline CDR1 and CDR2: MNHNS and SASEGT. The CDR3 runs to 15 residues. The CDR3 loop is CASNKRGRYPDTQYF. Written as DNA, the CDR3 is TGTGCCAGCAATAAGCGGGGGAGATACCCAGATACGCAGTATTTT.

Turning to this clonotype: The conserved phenylalanine or tryptophan is not found at the CDR3 terminus, so this likely reflects a read error. The limits of the CDR3 on the DNA are not certain, so only TCRdb's listed CDR3 is given. The V gene is TRBV7-2, the J gene TRBJ2-3. Germline CDR1 is SGHTA and CDR2 is FQGNSA. The CDR3 sequence runs 12 residues, both termini included. CDR3 amino acids: CASSTSVDTQSS.

At least ten counts were recorded for this clonotype. This chain links TRBV29-1 with TRBJ1-2; 8 bases fit TRBD1. J lost 7 bases, V lost 3 bases, and 4 bases had no gene match. The V gene's germline CDR1 is SQVTM and CDR2 ANQGSEA. This CDR3 contains 12 residues. The CDR3 sequence is CSVDPQGAGYTF. The CDR3 nucleotides are TGCAGCGTTGACCCCCAGGGGGCTGGCTACACCTTC.

This clonotype was seen once. V is TRBV7-6 and J is TRBJ2-5, with no clear D. Trimming shortened V by 1 base and J by 4 bases, and 13 bases separated the two germline ends. The CDR3 sequence is 15 residues long. Germline loops: CDR1 SGHVS, CDR2 FNYEAQ. CDR3 bases: TGTGCCAGCAGCTTAGTATTGGCAGAACGAGAGACCCAGTACTTC. Protein product: CASSLVLAERETQYF. The whole variable domain, filled in from reference TRBV7-6 and TRBJ2-5, reads GAGVSQSPRYKVTKRGQDVALRCDPISGHVSLYWYRQALGQGPEFLTYFNYEAQQDKSGLPNDRFSAERPEGSISTLTIQRTEQRDSAMYRCASSLVLAERETQYFGPGTRLLVL.

V usage is TRBV4-1 and J usage is TRBJ2-6, with a weak D call TRBD1 (6 bases). V dropped 0 bases and J dropped 2 bases, with 14 bases sitting between them. The CDR3 length is 18 residues. Germline-derived CDR1 and CDR2 are MGHRA and YSYEKL. Written as DNA, the CDR3 is TGCGCCAGCAGCCAAGATCCACTGGGGACAACTGGGGCCAACGTCCTGACTTTC. This encodes CASSQDPLGTTGANVLTF.

This clonotype was seen many times. The V call is TRBV4-3, the J call TRBJ1-3, with a tentative D call TRBD1 (5 bases). Trimming cost V 0 bases and J 2 bases, with 14 bases left between them. The CDR3 runs 17 residues. Germline V gene lookup returns CDR1 LGHNA and CDR2 YSLEER. CDR3 coding DNA: TGCGCCAGCAGCCAAGATTTGTCGGGGGGAACTGGAAACACCATATATTTT. This sequence encodes CASSQDLSGGTGNTIYF.

This clonotype was seen a handful of times. This chain joins TRBV20-1 and TRBJ2-1; 9 nucleotides line up with TRBD2. The CDR3 totals 15 residues. V was clipped by 6 bases and J by 3 bases; unmatched bases: 9. Per germline, CDR1 DFQATT and CDR2 SNEGSKA (reference sequence). CDR3 amino acids: CSATRLAVLYNEQFF. CDR3 DNA sequence: TGCAGTGCCACAAGACTAGCGGTCCTCTACAATGAGCAGTTCTTC.

The chain has TRBV12-3 or TRBV12-4 and TRBJ2-7, with 9 bases lining up with TRBD1. The V gene end was trimmed by 7 bases and the J gene end by 9 bases; junction bases not matched to a gene: 10. The CDR3 extends over 13 amino acids. Written as DNA, the CDR3 is TGTGCCAGCACCCGGGACAGGGTGAACGGGCAGTACTTC. Its translation is CASTRDRVNGQYF.

Many counts were recorded for this clonotype. V gene TRBV5-1 combines with J gene TRBJ2-7; a possible D gene is TRBD2 (5 bases). Trimming removed 0 bases at V and 3 bases at J, with 13 bases between. Per germline, CDR1 SGHRS and CDR2 YFSETQ. The CDR3 extends over 15 amino acids. The DNA of the CDR3 is TGCGCCAGCAGCTTGGCCGGGAACGGGTACTACGAGCAGTACTTC. Protein product: CASSLAGNGYYEQYF.

The V call is TRBV7-9, the J call TRBJ1-2; the D gene is possibly TRBD1 (5 bases). The CDR3 is made up of 17 amino acids. V lost 4 bases and J 6 bases, leaving 24 bases between the germline ends. The germline CDR1 and CDR2 sequences are SEHNR and FQNEAQ (reference sequence). This CDR3 reads CASSSNFRDSGSDGYTF. Written as DNA, the CDR3 is TGTGCCAGCAGCTCCAACTTCCGGGACTCAGGGTCGGATGGCTACACCTTC.

Comment on this clonotype: A much more abundant neighbour one base away suggests this may be a read error. The rearrangement joins TRBV28 to TRBJ2-7, with TRBD2 identical over 9 bases. Trimming removed 6 bases from V and 5 bases from J; junction bases left unmatched: 8. This CDR3 has 14 amino acids. Germline V CDR1 and CDR2: MDHEN, SYDVKM. Here the CDR3 reads CASSHRTSADEQYF. The CDR3 DNA sequence: TGTGCCAGCAGCCACCGGACTAGCGCTGACGAGCAGTACTTC. The full variable domain, rest sourced from reference TRBV28 and TRBJ2-7, is DVKVTQSSRYLVKRTGEKVFLECVQDMDHENMFWYRQDPGLGLRLIYFSYDVKMKEKGDIPEGYSVSREKKERFSLILESASTNQTSMYLCASSHRTSADEQYFGPGTRLTVT.

This clonotype was detected ten times or more. In DNA, the CDR3 is TGTGCCAGCAGTAAACCGGGAGCCAACACTGAAGCTTTCTTT. This gives the protein CASSKPGANTEAFF. The V gene is TRBV6-2 or TRBV6-3, the J gene TRBJ1-1; no definite D call. The V gene's germline CDR1 is MNHEY and CDR2 SVGEGT. The CDR3 sequence is 14 residues long. Trimming took 5 bases from V and 2 from J, leaving 12 bases between them.

This clonotype was counted only a few times. The junction does not match germline at one end; this may be a read error. The chain has TRBV6-5 and TRBJ2-7; the D call may be TRBD1 or TRBD2 (6 bases each). The CDR3 consists of 13 residues. Germline CDR1 is MNHEY and CDR2 is SVGAGI. The CDR3 region is CAGSISGGGEQYF. The CDR3 bases are TGTGCCGGCAGCATATCAGGAGGGGGCGAGCAGTACTTC.

The genes are TRBV4-3 and TRBJ1-1, with a tentative D call TRBD1 (6 bases). CDR3 size: 14 residues. V was cut by 1 base and J by 3 bases, with 9 bases left in between. Germline CDR1 and CDR2: LGHNA and YSLEER. Here the CDR3 reads CASSQARGYTEAFF. The CDR3 DNA follows: TGCGCCAGCAGCCAAGCCAGGGGCTACACTGAAGCTTTCTTT.

As for this clonotype: Here the CDR3 omits its conserved ending phenylalanine or tryptophan, so a read error is the likely source. This chain connects TRBV7-6 to TRBJ2-5; no clear D gene. This CDR3 is built from 13 residues. V was clipped by 4 bases and J by 5 bases, with 11 bases between them. Germline V CDR1 and CDR2: SGHVS, FNYEAQ. The chain's CDR3 is CASSSDSGETQYL. CDR3 sequence (DNA): TGTGCCAGCAGCTCCGATAGTGGGGAGACCCAGTACCTC.

Points on this clonotype: The junction shows a germline mismatch at one end, possibly a read error. V and J are TRBV4-3 and TRBJ1-2; 11 bases match TRBD1. The CDR3 runs to 15 residues. Germline lookup yields CDR1 LGHNA and CDR2 YSLEER. For the CDR3, the DNA is TGCGCCAGCAGCCAAGATAGGACAGGGGGCTATGACTACACCTTC. Its protein is CASSQDRTGGYDYTF.

The chain has TRBV12-3 or TRBV12-4 and TRBJ2-7; D gene uncertain. There are 15 residues in the CDR3. V was clipped by 6 bases and J by 3 bases, with 18 bases between them. Here the CDR3 DNA reads TGTGCCAGCAGCCCATTTGGCCTAGGGTTCTACGAGCAGTACTTC. Translating it yields CASSPFGLGFYEQYF.